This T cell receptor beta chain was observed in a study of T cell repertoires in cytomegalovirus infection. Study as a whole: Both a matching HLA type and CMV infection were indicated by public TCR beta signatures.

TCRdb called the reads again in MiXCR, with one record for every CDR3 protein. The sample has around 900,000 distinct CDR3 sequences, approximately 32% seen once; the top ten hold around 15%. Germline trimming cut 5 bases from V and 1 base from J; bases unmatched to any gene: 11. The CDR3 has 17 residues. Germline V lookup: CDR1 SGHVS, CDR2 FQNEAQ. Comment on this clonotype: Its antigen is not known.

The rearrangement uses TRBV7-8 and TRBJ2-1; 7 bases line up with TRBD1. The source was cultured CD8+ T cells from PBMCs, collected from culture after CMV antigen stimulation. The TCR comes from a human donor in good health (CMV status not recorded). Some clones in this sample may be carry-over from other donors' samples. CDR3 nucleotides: TGTGCCAGCAGCCCCGTGGGGACAGCAAATTCCTACAATGAGCAGTTCTTC. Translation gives CASSPVGTANSYNEQFF.